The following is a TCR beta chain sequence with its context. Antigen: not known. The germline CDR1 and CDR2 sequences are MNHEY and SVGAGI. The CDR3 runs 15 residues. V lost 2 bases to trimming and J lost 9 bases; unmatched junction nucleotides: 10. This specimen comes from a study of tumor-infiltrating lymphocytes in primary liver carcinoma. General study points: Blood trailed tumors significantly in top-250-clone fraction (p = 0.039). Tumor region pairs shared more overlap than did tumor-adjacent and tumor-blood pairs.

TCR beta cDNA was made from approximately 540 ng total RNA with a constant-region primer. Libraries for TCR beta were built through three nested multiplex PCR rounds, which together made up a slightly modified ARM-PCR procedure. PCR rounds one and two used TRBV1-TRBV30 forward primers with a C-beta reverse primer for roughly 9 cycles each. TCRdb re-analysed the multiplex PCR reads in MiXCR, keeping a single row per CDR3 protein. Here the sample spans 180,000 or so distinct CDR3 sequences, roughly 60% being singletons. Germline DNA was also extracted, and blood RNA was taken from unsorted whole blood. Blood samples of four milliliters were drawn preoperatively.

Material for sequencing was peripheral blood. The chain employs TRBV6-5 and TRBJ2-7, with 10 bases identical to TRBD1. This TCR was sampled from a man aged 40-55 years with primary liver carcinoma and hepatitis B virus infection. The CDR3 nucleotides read TGTGCCAGCAGTTACGATGGGACAGGGGAAGGAAGGCAGTACTTC. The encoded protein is CASSYDGTGEGRQYF.